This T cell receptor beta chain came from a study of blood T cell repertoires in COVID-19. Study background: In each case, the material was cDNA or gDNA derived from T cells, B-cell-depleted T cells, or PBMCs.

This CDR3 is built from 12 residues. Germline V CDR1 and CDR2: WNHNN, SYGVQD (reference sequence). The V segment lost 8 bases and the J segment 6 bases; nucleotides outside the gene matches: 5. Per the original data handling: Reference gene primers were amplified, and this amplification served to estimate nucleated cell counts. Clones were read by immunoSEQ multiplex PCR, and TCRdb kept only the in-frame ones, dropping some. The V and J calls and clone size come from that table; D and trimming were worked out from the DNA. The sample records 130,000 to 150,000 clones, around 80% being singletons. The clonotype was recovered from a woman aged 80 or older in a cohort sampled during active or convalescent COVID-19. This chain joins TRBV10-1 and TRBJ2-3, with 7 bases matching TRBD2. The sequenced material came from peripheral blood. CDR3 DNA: TGCGCCAGCGGGGGGGACGGGGATACGCAGTATTTT. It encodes CASGGDGDTQYF.